This T cell receptor (beta chain) was obtained from a study of cytomegalovirus exposure and HLA in healthy donors. The V gene end was trimmed by 6 bases and the J gene end by 1 base; junction bases not matched to a gene: 5. The CDR3 spans 14 residues. Germline assignment: CDR1 SNHLY and CDR2 FYNNEI. 60 Vbeta and 13 Jbeta primers were used in PCR. Method: immunoSEQ multiplex PCR; TCRdb's copy keeps in-frame clones and lacks some. This sample has over 95,000 clones, with 75% to 80% found just once. The sample comprised PBMCs. The receptor was derived from a woman in her forties in good health and CMV-seropositive. The V gene is TRBV2, the J gene TRBJ1-2; the match to TRBD1 covers 7 bases. CDR3 nucleotide sequence: TGTGCCAGCAGGGGACAGCTCTTTAACTATGGCTACACCTTC. Translation: CASRGQLFNYGYTF.